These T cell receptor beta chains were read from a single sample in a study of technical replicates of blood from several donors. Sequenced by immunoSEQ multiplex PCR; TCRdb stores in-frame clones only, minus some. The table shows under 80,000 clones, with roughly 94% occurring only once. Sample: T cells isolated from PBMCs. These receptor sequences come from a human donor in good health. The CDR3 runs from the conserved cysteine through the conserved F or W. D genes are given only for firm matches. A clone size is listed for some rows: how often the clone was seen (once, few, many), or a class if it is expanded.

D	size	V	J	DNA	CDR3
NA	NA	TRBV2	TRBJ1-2	TGTGCCAGCAGTAGCGTCACGGACTATGGCTACACCTTC	CASSSVTDYGYTF
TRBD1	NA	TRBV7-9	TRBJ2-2	TGTGCCAGCAGCCCCCGAAATATACGACAGGGATTAACCGGGGAGCTGTTTTTT	CASSPRNIRQGLTGELFF
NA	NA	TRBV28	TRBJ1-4	TGTGCCAGCAGTTTAGGGCAGTTCCGTGAAAAACTGTTTTTT	CASSLGQFREKLFF
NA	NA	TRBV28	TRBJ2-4	TGTGCCAGCAGTCCCTCGGCCAAAAACATTCAGTACTTC	CASSPSAKNIQYF
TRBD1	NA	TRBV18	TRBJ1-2	TGTGCCAGCTCACCACAGGGGGCTGATGGCTACACCTTC	CASSPQGADGYTF
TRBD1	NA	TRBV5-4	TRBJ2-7	TGTGCCAGCAGCTTGGGGGGACAGGGCGGGAGAGGCTACGAGCAGTACTTC	CASSLGGQGGRGYEQYF
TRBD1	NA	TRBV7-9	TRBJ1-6	TGTGCCAGCAGCCAAGACAGGGTCGAGAATAATTCACCCCTCCACTTT	CASSQDRVENNSPLHF
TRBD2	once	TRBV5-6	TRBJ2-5	TGTGCCAGCAGCTTGGATCCAGCGGGGGGCTCGGAGACCCAGTACTTC	CASSLDPAGGSETQYF
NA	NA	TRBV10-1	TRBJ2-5	TGCGCCAGCAGCCAGGAGGGACAGTTACAAGAGACCCAGTACTTC	CASSQEGQLQETQYF
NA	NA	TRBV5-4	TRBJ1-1	TGTGCCAGCAGCCTCATGGGGGCCGTGGCTGAAGCTTTCTTT	CASSLMGAVAEAFF
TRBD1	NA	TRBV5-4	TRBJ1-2	TGTGCCAGCAGCCAGCGGGACAGGGGGGATGGCTACACCTTC	CASSQRDRGDGYTF
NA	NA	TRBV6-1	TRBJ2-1	TGTGCCAGCAGTCAGGTGGCACCGACCTACAATGAGCAGTTCTTC	CASSQVAPTYNEQFF
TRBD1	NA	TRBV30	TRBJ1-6	TGTGCCTGGAGTCGGACAGGGAACTCCTATAATTCACCCCTCCACTTT	CAWSRTGNSYNSPLHF
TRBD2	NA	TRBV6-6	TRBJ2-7	TGTGCCACCTTAGCGGGAGGGCCTCACTACGAGCAGTACTTC	CATLAGGPHYEQYF
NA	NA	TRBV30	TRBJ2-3	TGTGCCTGGGTTATATCGGTAGATACGCAGTATTTT	CAWVISVDTQYF
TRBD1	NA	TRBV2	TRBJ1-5	TGTGCCAGCAGGGAAACAGGGGTGGGCAATCAGCCCCAGCATTTT	CASRETGVGNQPQHF
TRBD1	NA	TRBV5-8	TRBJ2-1	TGTGCCAGCAGCTTGGAGCCCTTAACCGGACATCAGGGGGAGTTCTTC	CASSLEPLTGHQGEFF
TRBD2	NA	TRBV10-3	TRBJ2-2	TGTGCCATCAGTCGGACTAGCGCGACCGCGAACACCGGGGAGCTGTTTTTT	CAISRTSATANTGELFF
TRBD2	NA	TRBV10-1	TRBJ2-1	TGCGCCGGGGGACTAGCGGGAGTCGACAATGAGCAGTTCTTC	CAGGLAGVDNEQFF
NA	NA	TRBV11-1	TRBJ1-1	TGTGCCAGCAGCAACCCACCCAGGGGATTAACTGAAGCTTTCTTT	CASSNPPRGLTEAFF
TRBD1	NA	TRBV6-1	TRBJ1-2	TGTGCCAGCAGACGGACAGGGTCTTATGGCTACACCTTC	CASRRTGSYGYTF
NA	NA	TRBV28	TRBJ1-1	TGTGCCAGCAGAACACAGGTACATGAAGCTTTCTTT	CASRTQVHEAFF
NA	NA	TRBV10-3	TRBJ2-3	TGTGCCATCAGTGTCTTAGATACGCAGTATTTT	CAISVLDTQYF
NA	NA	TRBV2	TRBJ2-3	TGTGCCAGCTGGCGGGGAACTAGCACAGATACGCAGTATTTT	CASWRGTSTDTQYF
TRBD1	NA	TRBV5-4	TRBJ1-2	TGTGCCAGCAGCTTGGGACAGGGCGGTAACTATGGCTACACCTTC	CASSLGQGGNYGYTF
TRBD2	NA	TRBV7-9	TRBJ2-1	TGTGCCAGCAGCTTAGTCCGGGAGGGGTTCTTC	CASSLVREGFF
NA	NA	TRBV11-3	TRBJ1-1	TGTGCCAGCAGCTTAGTCGGAGGAGGAGAAGCTTTCTTT	CASSLVGGGEAFF
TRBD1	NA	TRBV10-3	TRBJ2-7	TGTGCCATCAGCCGGGACAGCTCCTACGAGCAGTACTTC	CAISRDSSYEQYF
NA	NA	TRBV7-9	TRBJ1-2	TGTGCCAGCAGCCTAGCGGGGCCTAGGGGCTACACCTTC	CASSLAGPRGYTF
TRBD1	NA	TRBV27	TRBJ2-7	TGTGCCAGCAGTTCCCGCACAGGGGGCTCGTACGAGCAGTACTTC	CASSSRTGGSYEQYF
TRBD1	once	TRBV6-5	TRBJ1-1	TGTGCCAGCAGTACCCCAGGGGGGCCGACTGAAGCTTTCTTT	CASSTPGGPTEAFF
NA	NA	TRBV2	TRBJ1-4	TGTGCCAGCAGTGAGCGCGGGGCGACCAGCGGGGAAAAACTGTTTTTT	CASSERGATSGEKLFF
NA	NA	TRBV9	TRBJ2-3	TGTGCCAGCAGCGCGGGGTCAGATACGCAGTATTTT	CASSAGSDTQYF
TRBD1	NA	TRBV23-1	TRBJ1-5	TGCGCCAGCAGTCAAAACAGGGGGTTCGTTGAGCCCCAGCATTTT	CASSQNRGFVEPQHF
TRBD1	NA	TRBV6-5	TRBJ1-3	TGTGCCAGCAGCCAGGACAGGGGAAACACCATATATTTT	CASSQDRGNTIYF
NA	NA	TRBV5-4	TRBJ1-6	TGTGCCAGCAGCCCTGGACCCTTGAGGGGAGGGAATTCACCCCTCCACTTT	CASSPGPLRGGNSPLHF
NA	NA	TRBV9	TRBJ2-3	TGTGCCAGCAGCGATCGGAGGTCTGATACGCAGTATTTT	CASSDRRSDTQYF
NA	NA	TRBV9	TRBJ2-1	TGTGCCAGCAGCTCCGGGTGGGGAGTGGGTTCCTACAATGAGCAGTTCTTC	CASSSGWGVGSYNEQFF
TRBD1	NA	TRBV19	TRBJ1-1	TGTGCCAGTAGTATCGGACAGGGTAACACTGAAGCTTTCTTT	CASSIGQGNTEAFF
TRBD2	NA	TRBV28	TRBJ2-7	TGTGCCAGCAGGCTTAGCGGGAGAAACTACGAGCAGTACTTC	CASRLSGRNYEQYF
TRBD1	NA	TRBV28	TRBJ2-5	TGTGCCAGCAGTTTATTCGGGACAGGGCAAGAGACCCAGTACTTC	CASSLFGTGQETQYF
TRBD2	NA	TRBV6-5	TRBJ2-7	TGTGCCAGCAGTACCCTAGCGGGAACCTACGAGCAGTACTTC	CASSTLAGTYEQYF